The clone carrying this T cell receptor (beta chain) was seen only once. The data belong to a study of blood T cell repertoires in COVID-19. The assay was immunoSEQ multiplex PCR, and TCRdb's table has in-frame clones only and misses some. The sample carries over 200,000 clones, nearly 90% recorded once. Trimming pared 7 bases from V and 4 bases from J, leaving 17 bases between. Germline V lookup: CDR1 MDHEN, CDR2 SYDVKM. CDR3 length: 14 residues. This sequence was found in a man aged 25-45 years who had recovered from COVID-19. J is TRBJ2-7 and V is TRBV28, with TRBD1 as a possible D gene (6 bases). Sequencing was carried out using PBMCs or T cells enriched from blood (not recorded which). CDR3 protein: CASTLRDIPYEQYF. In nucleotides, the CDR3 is TGTGCCAGCACCCTCCGGGACATCCCTTACGAGCAGTACTTC.